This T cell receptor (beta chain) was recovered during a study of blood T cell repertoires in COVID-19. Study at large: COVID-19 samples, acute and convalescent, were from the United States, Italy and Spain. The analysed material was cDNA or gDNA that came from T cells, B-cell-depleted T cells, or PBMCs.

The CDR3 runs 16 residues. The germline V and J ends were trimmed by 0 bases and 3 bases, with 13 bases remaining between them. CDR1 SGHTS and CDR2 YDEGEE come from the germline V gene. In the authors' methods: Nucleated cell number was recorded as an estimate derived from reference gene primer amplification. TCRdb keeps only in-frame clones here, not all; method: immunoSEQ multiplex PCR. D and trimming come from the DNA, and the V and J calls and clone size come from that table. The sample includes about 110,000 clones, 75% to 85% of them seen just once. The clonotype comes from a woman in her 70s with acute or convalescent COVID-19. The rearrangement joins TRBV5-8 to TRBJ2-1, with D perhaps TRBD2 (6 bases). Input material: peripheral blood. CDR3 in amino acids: CASSLDSGGLYNEQFF. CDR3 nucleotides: TGTGCCAGCAGCTTGGATAGCGGTGGACTCTACAATGAGCAGTTCTTC.